This is a list of T cell receptor beta chains from one sample in a study of Ad26.COV2.S vaccination and SARS-CoV-2 variants. Repertoires were generated with immunoSEQ multiplex PCR, while TCRdb's copy carries only in-frame clones and drops some. The sample lists some 420,000 clones, roughly 90% seen once, with about 3.6% in the top ten. Source: peripheral blood, taken in a trial of Ad26.COV2.S vaccine versus placebo. The receptors were gathered from a person aged 18-65 years who received the Ad26.COV2.S COVID-19 vaccine or a placebo. The CDR3 runs from the conserved cysteine through the conserved F or W. The D gene is left open where the match is weak. Some rows mark clone size as missing; the rest say once, few, many or name a class of expanded clone.

clone_size: NA
v_call: TRBV6-2/TRBV6-3
j_call: TRBJ1-2
d_call: NA
cdr3_nt: TGTGCCAGCAGTCTCGGGGCTGGGGCCCCCTATGGCTACACCTTC
cdr3_aa: CASSLGAGAPYGYTF

clone_size: NA
v_call: TRBV9
j_call: TRBJ2-1
d_call: TRBD1
cdr3_nt: TGTGCCAGCAGCGGACAGGGGTGGTACAATGAGCAGTTCTTC
cdr3_aa: CASSGQGWYNEQFF

clone_size: NA
v_call: TRBV6-5
j_call: TRBJ1-1
d_call: NA
cdr3_nt: TGTGCCAGCAGTTACTCGAAAGGGGCTGGGAACACTGAAGCTTTCTTT
cdr3_aa: CASSYSKGAGNTEAFF

clone_size: NA
v_call: TRBV28
j_call: TRBJ1-6
d_call: NA
cdr3_nt: TGTGCCAGTTCAGGGTACTCACCCCTCCACTTT
cdr3_aa: CASSGYSPLHF

clone_size: NA
v_call: TRBV5-4
j_call: TRBJ2-1
d_call: NA
cdr3_nt: TGTGCCATCAGAAAAGACAGAGCTCCCTACAATGAGCAGTTCTTC
cdr3_aa: CAIRKDRAPYNEQFF

clone_size: NA
v_call: TRBV7-2
j_call: TRBJ2-1
d_call: TRBD2
cdr3_nt: TGTGCCAGCAGCTTCCTAGCGGGGGTTACCTACAATGAGCAGTTCTTC
cdr3_aa: CASSFLAGVTYNEQFF

clone_size: NA
v_call: TRBV3-1/TRBV3-2
j_call: TRBJ1-1
d_call: NA
cdr3_nt: TGTGCCAGCAGCGCCCCGGGGGGAACTGAAGCTTTCTTT
cdr3_aa: CASSAPGGTEAFF

clone_size: NA
v_call: TRBV10-3
j_call: TRBJ1-2
d_call: TRBD1
cdr3_nt: TGTGCCATTACCGACAGGGTCTATGGCTACACCTTC
cdr3_aa: CAITDRVYGYTF

clone_size: NA
v_call: TRBV29-1
j_call: TRBJ2-1
d_call: TRBD2
cdr3_nt: TGCAGCGTTTTAACTAGCGCCAGTTACAATGAGCAGTTCTTC
cdr3_aa: CSVLTSASYNEQFF

clone_size: NA
v_call: TRBV6-5
j_call: TRBJ2-3
d_call: NA
cdr3_nt: TGTGCCAGCACGCGCGCTAGCACAGATACGCAGTATTTT
cdr3_aa: CASTRASTDTQYF

clone_size: NA
v_call: TRBV7-2
j_call: TRBJ2-2
d_call: TRBD2
cdr3_nt: TGTGCCAGCAGCTTATATCGTCTAGCGGGGACCGGGGAGCTGTTTTTT
cdr3_aa: CASSLYRLAGTGELFF

clone_size: NA
v_call: TRBV5-1
j_call: TRBJ2-2
d_call: NA
cdr3_nt: TGCGCCAGCAGCACGACAGATCCGAACACCGGGGAGCTGTTTTTT
cdr3_aa: CASSTTDPNTGELFF

clone_size: NA
v_call: TRBV10-3
j_call: TRBJ2-7
d_call: NA
cdr3_nt: TGTGCCATCAGTGAGACGGGAAGCGAGCAGTACTTC
cdr3_aa: CAISETGSEQYF

clone_size: NA
v_call: TRBV5-8
j_call: TRBJ2-7
d_call: NA
cdr3_nt: TGTGCCAGCACCCCGCACACAGCCTACGAGCAGTACTTC
cdr3_aa: CASTPHTAYEQYF

clone_size: NA
v_call: TRBV3-1/TRBV3-2
j_call: TRBJ1-2
d_call: NA
cdr3_nt: TGTGCCAGCAGCCAAAGGGGGTACTATGGCTACACCTTC
cdr3_aa: CASSQRGYYGYTF

clone_size: NA
v_call: TRBV11-1
j_call: TRBJ2-3
d_call: TRBD1
cdr3_nt: TGTGCCAGCAGCTTAACTCCAGGGGGTACACCCGATACGCAGTATTTT
cdr3_aa: CASSLTPGGTPDTQYF

clone_size: NA
v_call: TRBV6-6
j_call: TRBJ2-1
d_call: TRBD2
cdr3_nt: TGTGCCAGCAGTTACACGACTAGCGGGGGGCATGAGCAGTTCTTC
cdr3_aa: CASSYTTSGGHEQFF

clone_size: NA
v_call: TRBV30
j_call: TRBJ1-1
d_call: TRBD1
cdr3_nt: TGTGCCTGTCGACAGGGGGTCTCTGAAGCTTTCTTT
cdr3_aa: CACRQGVSEAFF

clone_size: NA
v_call: TRBV6-5
j_call: TRBJ1-1
d_call: NA
cdr3_nt: TGTGCCAGTACCCGACAGAACACTGAAGCTTTCTTT
cdr3_aa: CASTRQNTEAFF

clone_size: NA
v_call: TRBV9
j_call: TRBJ2-7
d_call: NA
cdr3_nt: TGTGCCAGCAGCGTAGCTGGGGCGGGGTACGAGCAGTACTTC
cdr3_aa: CASSVAGAGYEQYF

clone_size: NA
v_call: TRBV24-1
j_call: TRBJ1-6
d_call: NA
cdr3_nt: TGTGCCACCAGTGATTTGGACGGACGCAATTCACCCCTCCACTTT
cdr3_aa: CATSDLDGRNSPLHF

clone_size: few
v_call: TRBV7-9
j_call: TRBJ2-7
d_call: TRBD1
cdr3_nt: TGTGCCAGCAGCTTAGGGACAGGGGCGCTGGGGCAGTACTTC
cdr3_aa: CASSLGTGALGQYF

clone_size: NA
v_call: TRBV6-2/TRBV6-3
j_call: TRBJ2-3
d_call: NA
cdr3_nt: TGTGCCAGCAGTTCCGGGCGTTCCACAGATACGCAGTATTTT
cdr3_aa: CASSSGRSTDTQYF

clone_size: once
v_call: TRBV5-1
j_call: TRBJ2-2
d_call: NA
cdr3_nt: TGCGCCAGCAGAGAGGAAAACCGGGAGCTGTTTTTT
cdr3_aa: CASREENRELFF

clone_size: NA
v_call: TRBV5-1
j_call: TRBJ2-2
d_call: NA
cdr3_nt: TGCGCCAGCAGCCAACTCCCGGCTGCGTCCGGGCCCTCGAACACCGGGGAGCTGTTTTTT
cdr3_aa: CASSQLPAASGPSNTGELFF

clone_size: NA
v_call: TRBV7-8
j_call: TRBJ2-5
d_call: TRBD1
cdr3_nt: TGTGCCAGCACAATGTCCGGGACAGGGGCAGGAGAGACCCAGTACTTC
cdr3_aa: CASTMSGTGAGETQYF